This T cell receptor (beta chain) was sequenced in a study of cytomegalovirus exposure and HLA in healthy donors. The PCR contained 60 Vbeta and 13 Jbeta primers. Authors' methods: The authors later counted roughly 77 million unique TCR beta chains, about 11 million of them shared. Here immunoSEQ multiplex PCR was the method, and the copy in TCRdb shows in-frame clones only, minus some. V and J calls and clone size are copied from that table; D and trimming were computed from the DNA. The sample shows 37,000 or so clones, roughly 79% of them seen only once. Study-wide results and limits: What TCR beta sequences reportedly achieved was accurate prediction of HLA-A and HLA-B alleles in most subjects. Later on, an analysis found that several of the most significant clusters appeared to be linked to common viral pathogens, which included parvovirus B19.

Germline CDR1 reads MNHNY; CDR2 reads SVGAGI (reference sequence). V was clipped by 9 bases and J by 4 bases; unmatched bases: 11. The CDR3 length is 15 residues. Of note for this clone: Its antigen is as yet unknown.

The sequenced material came from PBMCs. The receptor comes from a woman aged 40-49 years in good health and CMV-seronegative. The chain carries TRBV6-6 and TRBJ2-1; 8 bases fit TRBD2. The CDR3 DNA reads TGTGCCAGTGGAAGGGATAGCGGGGCATACAATGAGCAGTTCTTC. This gives the protein CASGRDSGAYNEQFF.